This note documents a single T cell receptor beta chain sequence. Its antigen target is currently unknown. One base away there is no much larger clone; base qualities are not given. CDR1 and CDR2, looked up from the germline V gene, are SNHLY and FYNNEI. The CDR3 goes from the cysteine to the phenylalanine over 12 residues. Only the CDR3 region is kept as DNA, spanning 36 bases read in frame from base 1. This sample was included in a study of post-analysis software for immune sequencing data (dated by TCRdb to 2013 to 2016). Notes on the research overall: Disease courses on record covered relapsing-remitting, secondary progressive and progressive-relapsing multiple sclerosis, though some patients had no subtype annotation. A subset of samples was prepared in parallel using single-end sample barcoding, then pooled and co-amplified after Illumina adapter ligation. Patient repertoires were compared against some twelve previously published healthy control repertoires from donors aged 6 to 25 years.

What the research found in general, with its limitations: The control group was slightly older than the multiple sclerosis patient group. Roughly 5 TRBV segments, including TRBV5-6, TRBV5-1 and TRBV20-1, were significantly more frequent in patients than controls. Significantly lower normalized Chao1 diversity was found in multiple sclerosis patients than in controls, suggesting substantial peripheral T-cell clonal expansion. Direct clustering with F measure revealed strong co-clustering of samples prepared in the same batch, which led to a batch-effect correction.

The library was obtained by PCR. Sequencing instrument: Illumina HiSeq 2500. To reduce PCR and sequencing biases, unique molecular identifiers were built into the TCR beta cDNA libraries. Approximately 500,000 cDNA molecules were obtained per 1 to 10 million input T cells, so each molecule approximated one T cell. The patient libraries were prepared and sequenced with the same protocol used for the earlier healthy control dataset. Samples belonging to the same batch were prepared together, multiplexed and sequenced on a shared HiSeq lane. Per the authors' processing: Raw barcoded reads were processed with MIGEC, and single-read molecular identifier groups were discarded before consensus assembly and CDR3 extraction. Clonotype tables were post-analysed with VDJtools, normalizing diversity by down-sampling all datasets to the smallest sample size. Repertoire overlap clustering matched CDR3 amino acid but not nucleotide sequences to correct batch-related cross-sample contamination. TCRdb passed the public sequencing reads through fastp at Q25 and MiXCR, retaining productive beta sequences. All rows with the same CDR3 protein become a single entry with the most common DNA and genes. TCRdb's processing, not the authors', yielded these V and J calls. The sample records about 820,000 distinct CDR3 sequences, approximately 53% of which are singletons. 4% to 5.5% of the sample rests with the top ten.

TCR beta repertoires were profiled from peripheral blood of 10 to 15 young patients with multiple sclerosis to demonstrate the VDJtools post-analysis software. The multiple sclerosis patients were children and adolescents ranging in age from roughly 6 to 15 years. Sequencing input: blood. The V and J genes are TRBV2 and TRBJ2-4, with 12 middle bases fitting TRBD1. The J call is in doubt because the DNA end fits TRBJ2-7 better. This receptor was identified in a girl aged 5 to 17 with multiple sclerosis. At the DNA level, the sequence is TGTGCCGGGGACAGGGGGCTTTACGAGCAGTACTTC. This translates into CAGDRGLYEQYF.